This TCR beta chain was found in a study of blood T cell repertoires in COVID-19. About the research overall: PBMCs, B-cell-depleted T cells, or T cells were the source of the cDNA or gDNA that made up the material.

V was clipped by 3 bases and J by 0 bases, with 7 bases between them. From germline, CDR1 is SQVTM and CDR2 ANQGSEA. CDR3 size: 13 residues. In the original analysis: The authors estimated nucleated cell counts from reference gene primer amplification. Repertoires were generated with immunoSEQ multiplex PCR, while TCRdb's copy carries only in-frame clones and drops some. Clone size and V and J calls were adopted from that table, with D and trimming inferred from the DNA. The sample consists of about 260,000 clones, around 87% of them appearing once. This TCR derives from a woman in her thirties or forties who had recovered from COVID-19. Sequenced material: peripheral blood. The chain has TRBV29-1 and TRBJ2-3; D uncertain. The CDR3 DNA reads TGCAGCGTTGATCCCGGGAGCACAGATACGCAGTATTTT. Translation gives CSVDPGSTDTQYF.